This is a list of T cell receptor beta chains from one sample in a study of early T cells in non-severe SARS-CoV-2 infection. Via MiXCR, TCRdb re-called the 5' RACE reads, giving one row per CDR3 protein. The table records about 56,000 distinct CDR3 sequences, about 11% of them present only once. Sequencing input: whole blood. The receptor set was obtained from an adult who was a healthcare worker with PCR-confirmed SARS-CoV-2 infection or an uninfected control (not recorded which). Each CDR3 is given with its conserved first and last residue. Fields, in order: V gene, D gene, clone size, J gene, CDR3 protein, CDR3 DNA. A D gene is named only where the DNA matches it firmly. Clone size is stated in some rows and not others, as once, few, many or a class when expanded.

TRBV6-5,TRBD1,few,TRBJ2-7,CATTDDRGPYEQYF,TGTGCCACCACAGATGACAGGGGACCCTACGAGCAGTACTTC
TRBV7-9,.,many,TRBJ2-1,CASSFGTSLYDEQFF,TGTGCCAGCAGCTTCGGCACCAGCTTATACGATGAGCAGTTCTTC
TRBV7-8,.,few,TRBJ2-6,CASSLAGPGGANVLTF,TGTGCCAGCAGCTTAGCGGGCCCAGGCGGGGCCAACGTCCTGACTTTC
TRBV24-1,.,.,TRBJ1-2,CATSATSGGALGYTF,TGTGCCACCAGTGCCACATCCGGGGGGGCGTTAGGCTACACCTTC
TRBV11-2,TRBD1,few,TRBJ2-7,CASSLDLGGQSAEQYF,TGTGCCAGCAGCTTAGATCTTGGGGGACAGTCCGCCGAGCAGTACTTC
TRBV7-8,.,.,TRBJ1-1,CASTFLQGTEVFF,TGTGCCAGCACCTTCCTTCAGGGCACTGAAGTTTTCTTT
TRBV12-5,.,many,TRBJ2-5,CASSGETQYF,TGTGCTAGTTCGGGGGAGACCCAGTACTTC
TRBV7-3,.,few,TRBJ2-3,CASSPARGDTDTQYF,TGTGCCAGCAGCCCCGCCAGGGGAGACACAGATACGCAGTATTTT
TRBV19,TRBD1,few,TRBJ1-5,CASSMGDRGGNQPQHF,TGTGCCAGTAGTATGGGAGACAGGGGCGGCAATCAGCCCCAGCATTTT
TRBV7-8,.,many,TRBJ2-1,CASSLWRNEQFF,TGTGCCAGCAGCCTATGGAGGAATGAGCAGTTCTTC
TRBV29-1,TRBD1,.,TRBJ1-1,CSGGQLNTEAFF,TGCAGCGGGGGACAGTTGAACACTGAAGCTTTCTTT
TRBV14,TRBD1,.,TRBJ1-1,CASSQDGTGLFTEAFF,TGTGCCAGCAGCCAAGATGGGACAGGGCTCTTCACTGAAGCTTTCTTT
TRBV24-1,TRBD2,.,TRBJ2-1,CATSEAEREYNEQFF,TGTGCCACCAGTGAGGCCGAGCGGGAGTACAATGAGCAGTTCTTC
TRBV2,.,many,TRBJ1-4,CASSDGGGEKLFF,TGTGCCAGCAGTGATGGGGGCGGCGAAAAACTGTTTTTT
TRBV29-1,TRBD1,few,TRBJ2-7,CSVEDRDRGPYEQYF,TGCAGCGTTGAAGATCGGGACAGAGGGCCCTACGAGCAGTACTTC
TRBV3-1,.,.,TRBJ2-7,CASSRRDSGRGEQYF,TGTGCCAGCAGCCGCAGGGACTCGGGCCGCGGCGAGCAGTACTTC
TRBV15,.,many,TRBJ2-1,CATSRDGATTNEQFF,TGTGCCACCAGCAGAGATGGGGCTACAACGAATGAGCAGTTCTTC
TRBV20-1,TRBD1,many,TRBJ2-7,CSAPDRGRAYEQYF,TGCAGTGCCCCAGACAGGGGACGGGCCTACGAGCAGTACTTC
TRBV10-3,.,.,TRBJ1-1,CASRRGADTEAFF,TGTGCCTCCAGGAGGGGGGCGGACACTGAAGCTTTCTTT
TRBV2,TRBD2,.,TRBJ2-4,CASSLAGGVAKNIQYF,TGTGCCAGCAGCCTAGCGGGAGGGGTGGCCAAAAACATTCAGTACTTC
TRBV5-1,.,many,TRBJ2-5,CASSLFSGAQETQYF,TGCGCCAGCAGCTTGTTTTCGGGGGCTCAAGAGACCCAGTACTTC
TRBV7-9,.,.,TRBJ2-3,CASTARGGMTDTQYF,TGTGCCAGCACCGCACGGGGAGGTATGACAGATACGCAGTATTTT
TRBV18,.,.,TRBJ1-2,CASSPPGENYGYTF,TGTGCCAGCTCACCGCCGGGGGAAAACTATGGCTACACCTTC
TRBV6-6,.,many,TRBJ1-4,CASSYRAAQKVNNEKLFF,TGTGCCAGCAGTTACCGGGCAGCCCAAAAGGTGAATAATGAAAAACTGTTTTTT
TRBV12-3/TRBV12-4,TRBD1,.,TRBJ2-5,CASSWRTGMWAGQETQYF,TGTGCCAGCAGTTGGCGGACAGGGATGTGGGCGGGTCAAGAGACCCAGTACTTC
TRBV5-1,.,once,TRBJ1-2,CASSPALNYGYTF,TGCGCCAGCAGCCCGGCACTCAACTATGGCTACACCTTC
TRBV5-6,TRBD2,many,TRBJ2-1,CASSSRTSRGVEQFF,TGTGCCAGCAGCTCTCGGACTAGCCGAGGGGTTGAGCAGTTCTTC
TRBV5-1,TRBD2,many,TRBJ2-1,CASSSGLAGYNEQFF,TGTGCTAGCAGCTCGGGACTAGCGGGCTACAATGAGCAGTTCTTC
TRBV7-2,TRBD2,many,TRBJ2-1,CAPFVAGGPNEQFF,TGTGCCCCCTTTGTCGCGGGAGGGCCGAATGAGCAGTTCTTC
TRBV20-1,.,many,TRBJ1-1,CSGRGGNTEAFF,TGCAGTGGGAGGGGCGGGAACACTGAAGCTTTCTTT
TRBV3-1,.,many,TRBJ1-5,CASSQDALNQPQHF,TGTGCCAGCAGCCAAGATGCCCTCAATCAGCCCCAGCATTTT
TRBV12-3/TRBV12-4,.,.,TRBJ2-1,CASSSSGGLYNEQFF,.
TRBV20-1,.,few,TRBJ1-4,CSASEGSEENEKLFF,TGCAGTGCGTCTGAGGGGTCGGAGGAGAATGAAAAACTGTTTTTT
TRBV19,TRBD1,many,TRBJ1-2,CASSSDATGGDGYTF,TGTGCCAGTAGTTCAGACGCTACAGGGGGCGATGGCTACACCTTC
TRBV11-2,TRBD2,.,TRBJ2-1,CASSLAGVAYNEQFF,TGTGCCAGCAGCTTGGCGGGAGTGGCCTACAATGAGCAGTTCTTC
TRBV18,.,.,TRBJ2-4,CASSPRVVKNIQYF,TGTGCCAGCTCACCGAGGGTGGTCAAAAACATTCAGTACTTC
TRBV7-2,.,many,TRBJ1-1,CASSLVRAKNTEAFF,TGTGCCAGCAGCTTAGTCAGGGCGAAGAACACTGAAGCTTTCTTT
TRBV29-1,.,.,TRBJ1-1,CSVGGRLVPNTEAFF,TGCAGCGTTGGGGGTAGGTTGGTACCGAACACTGAAGCTTTCTTT
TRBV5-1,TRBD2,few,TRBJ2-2,CASSSTGGRDTGELFF,TGCGCCAGCAGCTCCACCGGCGGGAGGGACACCGGGGAGCTGTTTTTT
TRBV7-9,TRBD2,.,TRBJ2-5,CASSLISGFLTAQYF,TGTGCCAGCAGCTTAATTAGCGGGTTCCTGACGGCCCAGTACTTC
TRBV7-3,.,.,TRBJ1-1,CASSPGVGRQAFF,TGTGCCAGCAGCCCGGGGGTCGGACGACAAGCTTTCTTT
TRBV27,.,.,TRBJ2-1,CASSLNGAEQFF,TGTGCCAGCAGTTTAAACGGGGCTGAGCAGTTCTTC
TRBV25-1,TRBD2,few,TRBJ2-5,CASTQPGGRETQYF,TGTGCCAGCACCCAGCCGGGGGGGAGAGAGACCCAGTACTTC
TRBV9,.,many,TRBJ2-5,CASSVVPREAQETQYF,TGTGCCAGCAGCGTAGTGCCACGAGAGGCCCAAGAGACCCAGTACTTC
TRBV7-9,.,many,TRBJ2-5,CASSFMEETQYF,TGTGCCAGCAGCTTTATGGAGGAGACCCAGTACTTC
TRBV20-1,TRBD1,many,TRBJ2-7,CSAFFGDRTYEQYF,TGCAGTGCTTTTTTCGGGGACAGGACGTACGAGCAGTACTTC
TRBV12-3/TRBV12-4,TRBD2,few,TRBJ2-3,CASSRTSGEEWVRTDTQYF,TGTGCCAGCAGTCGGACTAGCGGAGAGGAGTGGGTTCGCACAGATACGCAGTATTTT
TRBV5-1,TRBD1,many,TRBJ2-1,CASSLPGGDEQFF,TGCGCCAGCAGCTTACCAGGGGGCGATGAGCAGTTCTTC
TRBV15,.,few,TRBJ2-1,CATSRDQGGIGDNEQFF,TGTGCCACCAGCAGAGATCAGGGGGGGATCGGCGACAATGAGCAGTTCTTC
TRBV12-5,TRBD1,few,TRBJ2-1,CASGPGQGNNEQFF,TGTGCTAGTGGCCCGGGACAGGGGAATAATGAGCAGTTCTTC
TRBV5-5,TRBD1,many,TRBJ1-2,CASSFEPDRGSYGYTF,TGTGCCAGCAGCTTCGAGCCAGACAGGGGTTCTTATGGCTACACCTTC
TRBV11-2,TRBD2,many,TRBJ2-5,CASSLEGGSRETQYF,TGTGCCAGCAGCTTAGAAGGCGGGAGCCGGGAGACCCAGTACTTC
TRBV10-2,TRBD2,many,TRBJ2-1,CASTGLALYNEQFF,TGCGCCAGCACCGGACTAGCGTTGTACAATGAGCAGTTCTTC
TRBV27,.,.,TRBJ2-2,CASSFSIGSPNTGELFF,TGTGCCAGCAGTTTTTCAATCGGCTCCCCAAACACCGGGGAGCTGTTTTTT
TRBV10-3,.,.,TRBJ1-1,CAISQGNTEAFF,TGTGCCATCAGTCAGGGGAACACTGAAGCTTTCTTT
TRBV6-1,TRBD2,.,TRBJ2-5,CASSARTSSQETQYF,TGTGCCAGCAGCGCCAGGACTAGCAGCCAAGAGACCCAGTACTTC